Listed here are 12 T cell receptor beta chains from one sample, sequenced in a study of T cells in localized non-small cell lung cancer. TCRdb's copy holds only in-frame clones and misses some; the assay was immunoSEQ multiplex PCR. The repertoire includes around 41,000 clones, about 90% of them detected once, and roughly 2.7% sits in the top ten. The material sequenced was peripheral blood, taken before any cancer treatment. The receptors stem from a female donor over 55 with stage I squamous cell lung carcinoma.

The CDR3 protein is CASSLVQGQPQHF. The CDR3 nucleotides read TGTGCCAGCAGCTTAGTGCAGGGCCAGCCCCAGCATTTT. The chain links TRBV7-2 to TRBJ1-5; weak D call: TRBD1 (5 bases). Between the trimmed V and J ends, which lost 1 base and 7 bases, there was a span of 8 bases. The CDR3 is 13 amino acids. Germline V gene lookup returns CDR1 SGHTA and CDR2 FQGNSA.

The J gene is TRBJ2-3, the V gene TRBV19; 9 bases fit TRBD2. Germline-derived CDR1 and CDR2 are LNHDA and SQIVND (reference sequence). The CDR3 has 17 amino acids. The J segment lost 0 bases and the V segment lost 3 bases, leaving 7 bases of the junction unmatched. In DNA form, the CDR3 reads TGTGCCAGTAGTATCATAGCGGGAGTTGCTAGCACAGATACGCAGTATTTT. It translates to CASSIIAGVASTDTQYF.

The chain has TRBV29-1 and TRBJ2-3; no firm D call. Trimming pared 5 bases from V and 6 bases from J, leaving 9 bases between. The CDR3 covers 11 residues. Germline CDR1 SQVTM, CDR2 ANQGSEA. The CDR3 is CSVSLVDTQYF. CDR3 DNA: TGCAGCGTTTCTCTAGTGGATACGCAGTATTTT.

Remarks on this clone: One junction end disagrees with the germline gene, perhaps due to a read error. The chain is built from TRBV5-4 and TRBJ1-5, with D perhaps matching TRBD1 (5 bases). Germline values: CDR1 SGHNT, CDR2 YYREEE (reference sequence). The CDR3 totals 15 residues. The CDR3 DNA sequence: TGTGCCAGCAGCTGGGAAGGGGAGTCGAAATCAGCCCCAGCATTT. This encodes CASSWEGESKSAPAF.

The chain couples TRBV18 to TRBJ2-7; D may be TRBD2 (5 bases). This CDR3 spans 13 amino acids. Germline CDR1 reads KGHSH; CDR2 reads LQKENI. The ends were cut back, 6 bases at V and 3 bases at J, with 12 bases in the middle. The chain's CDR3 is CASSPTRNYEQYF. CDR3 coding DNA: TGTGCCAGCTCGCCCACTAGAAACTACGAGCAGTACTTC.

This chain joins TRBV9 and TRBJ2-1; TRBD2 aligns across 13 bases. CDR1 is SGDLS and CDR2 is YYNGEE in the germline V gene. The V and J ends lost 4 bases and 2 bases, in that order; junction bases with no gene match: 15. The CDR3 sequence is 20 residues long. Written as DNA, the CDR3 is TGTGCCAGCAGCCCCCTCACCGGGACTAGCGGGGCCTCGACCTACAATGAGCAGTTCTTC. This gives the protein CASSPLTGTSGASTYNEQFF.

The chain uses TRBV9 and TRBJ2-1; TRBD2 agrees at 12 bases. The junction had 6 bases not matched to a gene; V was cut back by 0 bases and J by 14 bases. The CDR3 is 14 amino acids. Germline V CDR1 and CDR2: SGDLS, YYNGEE. The DNA of the CDR3 is TGTGCCAGCAGCGTAGGGCTAGCGGGAGGGGCGAAGTTCTTC. Translating it yields CASSVGLAGGAKFF.

This sequence joins TRBV19 and TRBJ2-1, with D perhaps given as TRBD1 or TRBD2 (6 bases each). The CDR3 is 15 residues long. From germline, CDR1 is LNHDA and CDR2 SQIVND (reference sequence). V dropped 4 bases and J dropped 3 bases, with 13 bases sitting between them. CDR3 sequence: CASSKGGAFYNEQFF. The CDR3 coding sequence is TGTGCCAGTAGTAAGGGGGGAGCGTTCTACAATGAGCAGTTCTTC.

The chain couples TRBV5-1 to TRBJ2-2; TRBD1 is a possible D gene (6 bases). The CDR3 spans 14 residues. CDR1 is SGHRS, CDR2 YFSETQ, per germline. The V gene lost 4 bases and the J gene lost 2 bases, with 9 bases spanning the gap. In nucleotides, the CDR3 is TGCGCCAGCAGCAAGGACAGAAACACCGGGGAGCTGTTTTTT. It encodes CASSKDRNTGELFF.

The genes are TRBV5-1 and TRBJ2-3; 12 nucleotides agree with TRBD2. J lost 3 bases, V lost 0 bases, and 5 bases had no gene match. Germline loops: CDR1 SGHRS, CDR2 YFSETQ. The CDR3 covers 17 residues. The CDR3 loop is CASSLETSGRATDTQYF. The CDR3 DNA sequence: TGCGCCAGCAGCTTGGAGACTAGCGGGAGAGCTACAGATACGCAGTATTTT. The variable domain in full, completed from reference TRBV5-1 and TRBJ2-3, reads KAGVTQTPRYLIKTRGQQVTLSCSPISGHRSVSWYQQTPGQGLQFLFEYFSETQRNKGNFPGRFSGRQFSNSRSEMNVSTLELGDSALYLCASSLETSGRATDTQYFGPGTRLTVL.

This chain uses TRBV18 with TRBJ1-4; the D is unclear. The CDR3 runs to 16 residues. Germline assignment: CDR1 KGHSH and CDR2 LQKENI. V shed 2 bases and J shed 0 bases, with 10 bases lying between them. CDR3 sequence reads: CASSPGSAATNEKLFF. CDR3 DNA: TGTGCCAGCTCACCAGGTTCGGCTGCAACTAATGAAAAACTGTTTTTT.

The chain has TRBV5-1 and TRBJ2-1; TRBD2 matches 10 bases. This CDR3 is 16 amino acids long. After removal of 2 bases from V and 6 bases from J, the junction contained 8 bases not matched to a gene. Germline assignment: CDR1 SGHRS and CDR2 YFSETQ. CDR3 in amino acids: CASSLLAGGRGNEQFF. The CDR3 DNA sequence: TGCGCCAGCAGCTTATTAGCGGGAGGCCGGGGCAATGAGCAGTTCTTC. Together with reference TRBV5-1 and TRBJ2-1, the CDR3 gives the full variable domain: KAGVTQTPRYLIKTRGQQVTLSCSPISGHRSVSWYQQTPGQGLQFLFEYFSETQRNKGNFPGRFSGRQFSNSRSEMNVSTLELGDSALYLCASSLLAGGRGNEQFFGPGTRLTVL.